This T cell receptor (beta chain) was identified in a study of shared clonotypes between healthy human individuals. About the research overall: Ranging from 18 to 49 in age, donors were a couple of women and three men. Study results and limitations: An anticipated effect of sequencing depth on clonotype sharing among donors was recognized.

Germline CDR1 reads MNHNS; CDR2 reads SASEGT. CDR3 size: 15 residues. Unsorted samples used about 90 million PBMCs for genomic DNA. In the authors' methods: Junction-only immunoSEQ sequences carried no quality scores, so filtering differed. Generated by immunoSEQ multiplex PCR, the TCRdb table keeps only in-frame clones and is missing some. The V and J calls and clone size come from that table; D and trimming were worked out from the DNA. Here the sample spans approximately 500,000 clones, 78% being singletons. Worth noting for this clone: Antigen unknown. This likely stems from a read error, as it lies one base from a far larger clone.

Sequenced sample: PBMCs. V usage is TRBV6-1 and J usage is TRBJ1-5; no clear D. The clonotype was recovered from a woman aged 40 to 55 in good health. Some clones in this sample may be carry-over from other donors' samples. In nucleotides, the CDR3 is TGTGACAGCACTATGGACGGTCCTAGCAATCAGCCCCAGCATTTT. Protein product: CDSTMDGPSNQPQHF.